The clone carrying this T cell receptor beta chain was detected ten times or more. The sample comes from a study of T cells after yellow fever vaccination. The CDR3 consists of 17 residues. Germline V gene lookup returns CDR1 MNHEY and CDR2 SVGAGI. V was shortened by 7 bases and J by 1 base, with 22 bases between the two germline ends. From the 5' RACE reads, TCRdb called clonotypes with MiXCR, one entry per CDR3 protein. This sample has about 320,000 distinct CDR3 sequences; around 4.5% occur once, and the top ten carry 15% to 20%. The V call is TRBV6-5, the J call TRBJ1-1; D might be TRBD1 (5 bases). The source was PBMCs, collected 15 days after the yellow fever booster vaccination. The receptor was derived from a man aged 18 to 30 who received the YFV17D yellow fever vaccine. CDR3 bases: TGTGCCAGCACCTATTACGTCCGGGGGGGAAGGAACACTGAAGCTTTCTTT. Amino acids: CASTYYVRGGRNTEAFF.